Each of the 27 T cell receptor beta chains below was sequenced from the same sample in a study of T cell responses to AZD1222 COVID-19 vaccine. Libraries were prepared by immunoSEQ multiplex PCR; TCRdb keeps only in-frame clonotypes and omits some of them. The sample lists tens of thousands of clones, 85% to 90% occurring once. The sample was peripheral blood, taken 28 days after the second AZD1222 dose. These TCRs come from an adult who received the AZD1222 COVID-19 vaccine.

This clone has just a few counts. This sample includes further DNA sequences coding for the same CDR3. V and J are TRBV11-2 and TRBJ2-7; TRBD2 matches at 12 bases. Germline V CDR1 and CDR2: SGHAT, FQNNGV. The CDR3 spans 15 residues. With V trimmed by 1 base and J by 2 bases, 0 bases remained unmatched. The CDR3 loop is CASSLGTSGTYEQYF. The CDR3 region has the DNA TGTGCCAGCAGCTTAGGGACTAGCGGGACCTACGAGCAGTACTTC.

The rearrangement links TRBV11-3 to TRBJ2-3; perhaps TRBD1 as D (5 bases). The CDR3 length is 14 residues. Trimming cost V 1 base and J 2 bases, with 7 bases left between them. Germline CDR1 and CDR2: SGHNT and YENEEA. The CDR3 sequence is CASSLGRATDTQYF. For the CDR3, the DNA is TGTGCCAGCAGCTTAGGCAGGGCCACAGATACGCAGTATTTT.

The chain employs TRBV7-2 and TRBJ2-7, with 7 bases lining up with TRBD1. Germline CDR1 and CDR2: SGHTA and FQGNSA. The V and J ends lost 5 bases and 2 bases, in that order; junction bases with no gene match: 6. This CDR3 contains 14 residues. CDR3 sequence reads: CASSPRTGAYEQYF. The CDR3 bases are TGTGCCAGCAGCCCTCGTACAGGGGCCTACGAGCAGTACTTC.

This chain connects TRBV4-2 to TRBJ2-1; the match to TRBD2 covers 11 bases. The CDR3 runs 14 residues. V shed 0 bases and J 10 bases; nucleotides not matched to a gene: 2. CDR1 and CDR2 (germline): LGHNA, YNFKEQ. The CDR3 here is CASSQDSSGGEQFF. DNA of the CDR3: TGTGCCAGCAGCCAAGATTCTAGCGGGGGGGAGCAGTTCTTC.

This chain links TRBV6-4 with TRBJ1-2; D is unclear. V lost 6 bases and J lost 0, with 14 bases in between. The CDR3 totals 15 residues. CDR1 is MRHNA, CDR2 SNTAGT, per germline. The chain's CDR3 is CASRPRSDSNYGYTF. The DNA of the CDR3 is TGTGCCAGCAGACCTCGTTCGGACTCTAACTATGGCTACACCTTC.

The rearrangement joins TRBV27 to TRBJ1-2, with a weak D call TRBD1 (5 bases). This CDR3 has 14 residues. The V gene's germline CDR1 is MNHEY and CDR2 SMNVEV (reference sequence). V lost 0 bases and J lost 7, with 12 bases in between. The DNA for the CDR3 is TGTGCCAGCAGTTTATCGGGGCTGGTCGGTGGCTACACCTTC. Amino acids: CASSLSGLVGGYTF.

V usage is TRBV5-1 and J usage is TRBJ2-1; a possible D gene is TRBD1 (6 bases). The V gene's germline CDR1 is SGHRS and CDR2 YFSETQ. This CDR3 is built from 15 residues. Trimming shortened V by 1 base and J by 4 bases, and 12 bases separated the two germline ends. The CDR3 loop is CASSLLGASYNEQFF. As DNA, the CDR3 is TGCGCCAGCAGCTTGTTGGGGGCATCGTACAATGAGCAGTTCTTC.

This chain uses TRBV6-5 with TRBJ2-1; 9 bases agree with TRBD2. With V trimmed by 5 bases and J by 12 bases, 14 bases remained unmatched. Germline V gene lookup returns CDR1 MNHEY and CDR2 SVGAGI. This CDR3 is built from 15 residues. DNA of the CDR3: TGTGCCAGCAGTCCCAGGACTAGCGAGATGGTACTGCAGTTCTTC. It is translated as CASSPRTSEMVLQFF.

J is TRBJ1-1 and V is TRBV6-1; TRBD1 is a possible D gene (6 bases). The ends were cut back, 4 bases at V and 1 base at J, with 10 bases in the middle. This CDR3 contains 14 residues. Germline V lookup: CDR1 MNHNS, CDR2 SASEGT. CDR3 DNA: TGTGCCAGCAGTGTAACAGGGTCGAACACTGAAGCTTTCTTT. Its protein product is CASSVTGSNTEAFF.

With regard to this clone: Compared with germline, one end of the junction differs, possibly owing to a read error. The chain couples TRBV5-1 to TRBJ2-3, with 11 nucleotides matching TRBD2. The CDR3 is 12 residues long. Germline CDR1 SGHRS, CDR2 YFSETQ. CDR3 region: CASSGSSGGDRF. The DNA of the CDR3 is TGCGCCAGCAGCGGGAGTAGCGGGGGGGATCGTTTT.

The chain couples TRBV7-2 to TRBJ1-2; TRBD1 might be the D (5 bases). With 1 base removed from V and 1 base from J, the gap between germline ends came to 10 bases. Per the germline V gene, CDR1 is SGHTA and CDR2 is FQGNSA. CDR3 length: 15 amino acids. CDR3 amino acids: CASSLVTGGNYGYTF. The CDR3 DNA sequence: TGTGCCAGCAGCTTAGTAACCGGGGGTAACTATGGCTACACCTTC.

The CDR3 protein is CASSIATGQETQYF. CDR3 sequence (DNA): TGTGCCAGTAGTATAGCTACAGGCCAAGAGACCCAGTACTTC. The chain is built from TRBV19 and TRBJ2-5, with D possibly TRBD1 on 5 matching bases. In germline, CDR1 is LNHDA, CDR2 SQIVND (reference sequence). The length of the CDR3 is 14 residues. V lost 1 base, J lost 1 base, and 7 bases lay in between.

This clone rates as medium-sized. The chain links TRBV2 to TRBJ2-1; 10 bases line up with TRBD2. The CDR3 sequence is 18 residues long. Germline loops: CDR1 SNHLY, CDR2 FYNNEI. V was clipped by 3 bases and J by 0 bases; unmatched bases: 8. This CDR3 is CASSDRLAGLSSYNEQFF. CDR3 in DNA: TGTGCCAGCAGTGACAGACTAGCGGGCCTGAGCTCCTACAATGAGCAGTTCTTC.

The CDR3: CASIRTGPQETQYF. For the CDR3, the DNA is TGTGCCAGCATCAGGACAGGGCCCCAAGAGACCCAGTACTTC. V gene TRBV25-1 combines with J gene TRBJ2-5, with TRBD1 matching over 8 bases. With V trimmed by 7 bases and J by 1 base, 5 bases remained unmatched. The CDR3 loop spans 14 amino acids. Germline V gene lookup returns CDR1 MGHDK and CDR2 SYGVNS.

The V and J genes are TRBV9 and TRBJ2-7, with D perhaps TRBD1 (5 bases). The ends were cut back, 0 bases at V and 4 bases at J, with 14 bases in the middle. Germline CDR1 reads SGDLS; CDR2 reads YYNGEE. The length of the CDR3 is 15 residues. CDR3 loop: CASSVGGRGQYEQYF. CDR3 sequence (DNA): TGTGCCAGCAGCGTAGGAGGTAGGGGCCAATACGAGCAGTACTTC.

The V gene is TRBV5-1, the J gene TRBJ1-4; D not resolved. The V and J ends lost 5 bases and 3 bases respectively, with 8 bases between them. Germline V CDR1 and CDR2: SGHRS, YFSETQ. The CDR3 contains 13 residues. The CDR3 reads CASRWFPNEKLFF. In nucleotides, the CDR3 is TGCGCCAGCAGGTGGTTTCCTAATGAAAAACTGTTTTTT.

This chain uses TRBV7-2 with TRBJ2-7; D may be TRBD2 (7 bases). The germline gives CDR1 SGHTA, CDR2 FQGNSA. The ends were cut back, 2 bases at V and 3 bases at J, with 17 bases in the middle. The CDR3 runs to 16 residues. CDR3 in DNA: TGTGCCAGCAGCTTAATCGGGGCGGGGGCTCTCTACGAGCAGTACTTC. Encoded protein: CASSLIGAGALYEQYF.

The chain employs TRBV6-2 or TRBV6-3 and TRBJ2-1, with D perhaps TRBD1 (5 bases). The CDR3 is 15 residues long. The V and J ends lost 2 bases and 2 bases respectively, with 10 bases between them. Germline CDR1 and CDR2: MNHEY and SVGEGT. This CDR3 is CASSYLEGAYNEQFF. As DNA, the CDR3 is TGTGCCAGCAGTTACCTAGAAGGGGCCTACAATGAGCAGTTCTTC.

This chain uses TRBV19 with TRBJ2-1; maybe TRBD2 (5 bases). The CDR3 loop spans 16 amino acids. Trimming removed 5 bases from V and 4 bases from J, with 18 bases in between. Per germline, CDR1 LNHDA and CDR2 SQIVND (reference sequence). The CDR3 sequence: CASSVLWAGGYNEQFF. In DNA, the CDR3 is TGTGCCAGTAGTGTGCTCTGGGCGGGTGGGTACAATGAGCAGTTCTTC.

For the CDR3, the DNA is TGTGCCTGGAGACGTTCGGGACAGTCTAATGAAAAACTGTTTTTT. Protein sequence: CAWRRSGQSNEKLFF. The chain employs TRBV30 and TRBJ1-4; 7 bases are shared with TRBD1. The germline V gene encodes CDR1 GTSNPN and CDR2 SVGIG (reference sequence). V lost 3 bases, J lost 3 bases, and 7 bases stayed unmatched. The CDR3 is 15 amino acids.

V and J are TRBV24-1 and TRBJ2-7; the match to TRBD1 covers 10 bases. This CDR3 is built from 14 residues. The trim removed 5 bases at V and 10 bases at J, leaving 10 bases unmatched. The germline V gene encodes CDR1 KGHDR and CDR2 SFDVKD. CDR3 amino acids: CATSAAGGQGKQYF. CDR3 in DNA: TGTGCCACCAGTGCCGCCGGGGGACAGGGGAAACAGTACTTC.

The chain carries TRBV10-3 and TRBJ2-1, with D perhaps given as TRBD1 or TRBD2 (7 bases each). Germline CDR1 ENHRY, CDR2 SYGVKD. The CDR3 runs to 14 residues. Trimming shortened V by 2 bases and J by 5 bases, and 10 bases separated the two germline ends. For the CDR3, the DNA is TGTGCCATCAGTGAGCAGGGGGGGAACAATGAGCAGTTCTTC. This encodes CAISEQGGNNEQFF.

The CDR3 DNA reads as TGTGCCAGTAGTATAGATCGGGGGGGACTTGGAGGCTACACCTTC. Translation: CASSIDRGGLGGYTF. The rearrangement uses TRBV19 and TRBJ1-2; possibly TRBD1 for D (5 bases). This CDR3 contains 15 residues. With 0 bases removed from V and 8 bases from J, the gap between germline ends came to 16 bases. The germline V gene encodes CDR1 LNHDA and CDR2 SQIVND (reference sequence).

In this sample, this clone turned up once. The chain has TRBV5-5 and TRBJ1-4; perhaps TRBD1 as D (6 bases). The CDR3 extends over 14 amino acids. V was trimmed by 3 bases and J by 7 bases, leaving 13 bases between them. Germline V gene sequence: CDR1 SGHKS, CDR2 YYEKEE (reference sequence). CDR3 sequence (DNA): TGTGCCAGCAGCTCGCTGACAGGTAGTGAAAAACTGTTTTTT. Its translation is CASSSLTGSEKLFF.

The V gene is TRBV7-9, the J gene TRBJ2-7, with 10 bases identical to TRBD1. CDR1 and CDR2 (germline): SEHNR, FQNEAQ (reference sequence). The CDR3 has 15 residues. V lost 0 bases, J lost 2 bases, and 1 base stayed unmatched. This chain's CDR3 is CASSLAGQGAYEQYF. CDR3 DNA: TGTGCCAGCAGCTTAGCTGGACAGGGGGCCTACGAGCAGTACTTC. The full variable domain, with the rest looked up from reference TRBV7-9 and TRBJ2-7, is DTGVSQNPRHKITKRGQNVTFRCDPISEHNRLYWYRQTLGQGPEFLTYFQNEAQLEKSRLLSDRFSAERPKGSFSTLEIQRTEQGDSAMYLCASSLAGQGAYEQYFGPGTRLTVT.

The chain links TRBV7-8 to TRBJ1-4, with TRBD1 identical over 9 bases. Germline V gene sequence: CDR1 SGHVS, CDR2 FQNEAQ. CDR3 length: 15 residues. The ends lost 5 bases at V and 4 bases at J; junction bases unmatched: 5. The CDR3 sequence: CASSVRTGDNEKLFF. The CDR3, as DNA: TGTGCCAGCAGCGTGCGGACAGGGGATAATGAAAAACTGTTTTTT.

This chain connects TRBV5-1 to TRBJ1-4; D is unresolved. V gave up 0 bases and J gave up 7 bases, with 10 bases separating them. Germline assignment: CDR1 SGHRS and CDR2 YFSETQ. The CDR3 length is 14 residues. The CDR3 here is CASSLEGRGEKLFF. CDR3 nucleotide sequence: TGCGCCAGCAGCTTGGAAGGGCGCGGTGAAAAACTGTTTTTT.